This T cell receptor (beta chain) was retrieved from a study of T cell responses to AZD1222 COVID-19 vaccine. The CDR3 extends over 15 amino acids. Germline CDR1 KGHSH, CDR2 LQKENI. V gave up 4 bases and J gave up 3 bases; unmatched junction bases: 7. In regard to this clone: The antigen remains unidentified.

TCRdb's copy holds only in-frame clones and misses some; the assay was immunoSEQ multiplex PCR. Among around 99,000 clones listed, 88% were seen once. Findings of the study overall: Just a handful of AZD1222 recipients were seropositive at baseline. The reported proportion of spike-specific TCRs targeting unmutated variant regions was nearly half. Recipients of two AZD1222 doses showed rising Spike-specific TCR breadth and depth. Repertoires in all cases were sampled only once the peak T cell response had passed.

The chain links TRBV18 to TRBJ1-2, with 8 bases lining up with TRBD1. The sample was peripheral blood, taken on day 0 of MenACWY control vaccination. The TCR originated in an adult in good health. The CDR3 reads CASSRGQGEDYGYTF. The CDR3 nucleotides read TGTGCCAGCTCACGAGGACAGGGAGAGGACTATGGCTACACCTTC.